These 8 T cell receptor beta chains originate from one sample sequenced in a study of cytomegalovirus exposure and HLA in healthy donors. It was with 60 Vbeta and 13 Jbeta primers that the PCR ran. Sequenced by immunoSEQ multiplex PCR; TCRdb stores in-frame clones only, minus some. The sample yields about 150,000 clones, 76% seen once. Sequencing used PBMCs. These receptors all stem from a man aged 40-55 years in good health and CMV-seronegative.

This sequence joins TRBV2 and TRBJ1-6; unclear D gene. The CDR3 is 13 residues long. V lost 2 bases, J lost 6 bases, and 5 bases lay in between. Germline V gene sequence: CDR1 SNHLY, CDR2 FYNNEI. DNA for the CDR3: TGTGCCAGCAGTGAACAAGCTAATTCACCCCTCCACTTT. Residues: CASSEQANSPLHF.

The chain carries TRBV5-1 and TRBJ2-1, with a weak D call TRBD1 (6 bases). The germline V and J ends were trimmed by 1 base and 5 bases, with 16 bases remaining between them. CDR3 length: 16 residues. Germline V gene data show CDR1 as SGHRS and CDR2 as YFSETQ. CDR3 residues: CASSLQIGTWNNEQFF. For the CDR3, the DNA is TGCGCCAGCAGCTTGCAAATCGGGACATGGAACAATGAGCAGTTCTTC.

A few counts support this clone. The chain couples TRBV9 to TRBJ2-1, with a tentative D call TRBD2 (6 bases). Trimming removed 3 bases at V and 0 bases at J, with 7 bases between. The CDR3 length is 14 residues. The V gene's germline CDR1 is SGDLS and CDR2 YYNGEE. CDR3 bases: TGTGCCAGCAGCGGGGGGGACTCCTACAATGAGCAGTTCTTC. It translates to CASSGGDSYNEQFF.

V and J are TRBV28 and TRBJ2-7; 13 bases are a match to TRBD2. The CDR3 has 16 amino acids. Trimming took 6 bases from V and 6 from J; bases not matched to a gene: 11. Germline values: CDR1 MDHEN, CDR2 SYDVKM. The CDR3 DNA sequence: TGTGCCAGCAGCACACCGCGACTAGCGGGAGGCGGCGAGCAGTACTTC. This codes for CASSTPRLAGGGEQYF.

The CDR3, as DNA: TGCAGCGTTGAAGACGGGACAGGGGCTTACAATGAGCAGTTCTTC. Amino acid sequence: CSVEDGTGAYNEQFF. The chain combines TRBV29-1 with TRBJ2-1, with 10 positions matching TRBD1. After removal of 0 bases from V and 4 bases from J, the junction contained 3 bases not matched to a gene. From germline, CDR1 is SQVTM and CDR2 ANQGSEA. The CDR3 runs 15 residues.

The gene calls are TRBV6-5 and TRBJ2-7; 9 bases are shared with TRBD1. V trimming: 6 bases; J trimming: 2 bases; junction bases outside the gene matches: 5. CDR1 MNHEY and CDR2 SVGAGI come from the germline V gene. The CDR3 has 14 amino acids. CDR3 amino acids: CASSETGGTYEQYF. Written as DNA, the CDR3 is TGTGCCAGCAGCGAGACAGGGGGGACCTACGAGCAGTACTTC.

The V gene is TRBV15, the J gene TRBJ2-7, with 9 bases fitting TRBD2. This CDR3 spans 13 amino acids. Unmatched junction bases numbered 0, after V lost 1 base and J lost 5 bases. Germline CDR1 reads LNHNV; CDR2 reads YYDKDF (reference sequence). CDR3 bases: TGTGCCACCAGCAGAGGCGGGAGGGACGAGCAGTACTTC. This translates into CATSRGGRDEQYF.

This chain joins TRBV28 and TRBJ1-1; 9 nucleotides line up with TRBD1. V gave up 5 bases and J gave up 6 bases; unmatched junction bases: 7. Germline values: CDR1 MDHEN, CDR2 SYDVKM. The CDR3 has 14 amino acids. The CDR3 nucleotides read TGTGCCAGCAGTCCGGGACAGGGTCGGCCTGAAGCTTTCTTT. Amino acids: CASSPGQGRPEAFF. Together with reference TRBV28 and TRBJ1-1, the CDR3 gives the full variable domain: DVKVTQSSRYLVKRTGEKVFLECVQDMDHENMFWYRQDPGLGLRLIYFSYDVKMKEKGDIPEGYSVSREKKERFSLILESASTNQTSMYLCASSPGQGRPEAFFGQGTRLTVV.